Listed here is a single TCR beta chain. Some clones are missing from TCRdb's copy, which holds only in-frame ones; the method was immunoSEQ multiplex PCR. The sample carries approximately 2.3 million clones, over 90% recorded once. Trimming stripped 1 base from V and 1 base from J, with 15 bases between. CDR3 size: 17 residues. Germline loops: CDR1 SGHAT, CDR2 FQNNGV. The sample belongs to a study of shared clonotypes between healthy human individuals. Background on the study: Donors had three CD4 naive, three CD4 memory, two CD8 naive and one CD8 memory plate apiece.

This rearrangement joins TRBV11-2 to TRBJ2-3, with a tentative D call TRBD2 (5 bases). The TCR comes from a man younger than 30 in good health. Some clones in this sample may be carry-over from other donors' samples. The sequencing input was naive CD4+ T cells from PBMCs. Subset defined: CD45RA+ positively selected. The CDR3 is CASSLGSAARGTDTQYF. The CDR3 DNA follows: TGTGCCAGCAGCTTAGGTTCAGCGGCACGGGGCACAGATACGCAGTATTTT. The entire variable domain, with the rest obtained from reference TRBV11-2 and TRBJ2-3, is as follows: EAGVAQSPRYKIIEKRQSVAFWCNPISGHATLYWYQQILGQGPKLLIQFQNNGVVDDSQLPKDRFSAERLKGVDSTLKIQPAKLEDSAVYLCASSLGSAARGTDTQYFGPGTRLTVL.